This is a list of T cell receptor beta chains from one sample in a study of regulatory T cells in long-lasting Graves disease. TCRdb reanalysed the multiplex PCR reads using MiXCR and keeps one entry per CDR3 protein. The repertoire includes around 400,000 distinct CDR3 sequences, 15% to 19% of them detected once, and about 20% sits in the top ten. Sequenced here: peripheral blood mononuclear cells (PBMCs), sampled at new diagnosis, from a patient treated with antithyroid drugs. Receptor source: a female donor with Graves disease. CDR3s include the opening cysteine and the closing phenylalanine or tryptophan. Fields, in order: J gene, clone size, D gene, V gene, CDR3 protein, CDR3 DNA. A D gene is named only where the DNA matches it firmly. Clone size is given for some rows only: seen once, a few or many times, or a class if the clone is expanded.

J gene: TRBJ1-1
clone size: many
D gene: .
V gene: TRBV2
CDR3 protein: CASRMGKNTEAFF
CDR3 DNA: TGTGCCAGCAGAATGGGGAAGAACACTGAAGCTTTCTTT

J gene: TRBJ1-2
clone size: many
D gene: .
V gene: TRBV12-3/TRBV12-4
CDR3 protein: CASRNLGGGGYGYTF
CDR3 DNA: TGTGCCAGCAGGAACTTGGGAGGGGGTGGCTATGGCTACACCTTC

J gene: TRBJ2-4
clone size: few
D gene: TRBD2
V gene: TRBV25-1
CDR3 protein: CGRTSGGPLAKNIQYF
CDR3 DNA: TGTGGGAGGACTAGCGGGGGGCCATTAGCCAAAAACATTCAGTACTTC

J gene: TRBJ2-1
clone size: .
D gene: .
V gene: TRBV7-3
CDR3 protein: CASSLETGSGEQFF
CDR3 DNA: TGTGCCAGCAGCTTAGAGACAGGATCGGGTGAGCAGTTCTTC

J gene: TRBJ2-7
clone size: .
D gene: TRBD2
V gene: TRBV10-3
CDR3 protein: CAIGPGLAGSRGLYEQYF
CDR3 DNA: TGTGCCATCGGACCGGGACTAGCGGGATCACGGGGTCTTTACGAGCAGTACTTC

J gene: TRBJ1-1
clone size: many
D gene: .
V gene: TRBV19
CDR3 protein: CASSKSLDRLNTEAFF
CDR3 DNA: TGTGCCAGTAGTAAGAGCCTCGACAGGCTGAACACTGAAGCTTTCTTT

J gene: TRBJ2-7
clone size: many
D gene: TRBD2
V gene: TRBV20-1
CDR3 protein: CSARDTAGAYEQYF
CDR3 DNA: TGCAGTGCTAGGGATACAGCGGGAGCCTACGAGCAGTACTTC

J gene: TRBJ2-7
clone size: many
D gene: .
V gene: TRBV10-1
CDR3 protein: CASSEQGSYEQYF
CDR3 DNA: TGCGCCAGCAGTGAGCAGGGGTCCTACGAGCAGTACTTC

J gene: TRBJ1-5
clone size: many
D gene: .
V gene: TRBV3-1
CDR3 protein: CASSRGRVSNQPQHF
CDR3 DNA: TGTGCCAGCAGCCGTGGAAGGGTATCAAATCAGCCCCAGCATTTT

J gene: TRBJ2-3
clone size: many
D gene: TRBD1
V gene: TRBV28
CDR3 protein: CASRNRQGAWTDTQYF
CDR3 DNA: TGTGCCAGCAGGAACAGACAGGGGGCATGGACAGATACGCAGTATTTT

J gene: TRBJ1-5
clone size: many
D gene: .
V gene: TRBV2
CDR3 protein: CASSEALHNQPQHF
CDR3 DNA: TGTGCCAGCAGTGAAGCCCTACACAATCAGCCCCAGCATTTT

J gene: TRBJ2-7
clone size: many
D gene: .
V gene: TRBV28
CDR3 protein: CASSPYGREQYF
CDR3 DNA: TGTGCCAGCAGTCCGTATGGCCGCGAGCAGTACTTC

J gene: TRBJ2-5
clone size: many
D gene: .
V gene: TRBV3-1
CDR3 protein: CASSPEWRGETQYF
CDR3 DNA: TGTGCCAGCAGCCCTGAGTGGAGGGGGGAGACCCAGTACTTC

J gene: TRBJ2-6
clone size: .
D gene: .
V gene: TRBV29-1
CDR3 protein: CSVEEAYFGYGGSGANVLTF
CDR3 DNA: TGCAGCGTTGAAGAGGCATATTTTGGGTATGGGGGCTCTGGGGCCAACGTCCTGACTTTC

J gene: TRBJ2-6
clone size: .
D gene: .
V gene: TRBV7-2
CDR3 protein: CASPRTPGANVLTF
CDR3 DNA: TGTGCCAGCCCTAGGACCCCTGGGGCCAACGTCCTGACTTTC

J gene: TRBJ2-6
clone size: .
D gene: .
V gene: TRBV6-1
CDR3 protein: CATSGDPKPLSSGANVLTF
CDR3 DNA: TGTGCCACCTCGGGGGACCCCAAACCGCTTTCGTCTGGGGCCAACGTCCTGACTTTC

J gene: TRBJ1-2
clone size: .
D gene: TRBD1
V gene: TRBV9
CDR3 protein: CASSPYADRKLYGYTF
CDR3 DNA: TGTGCCAGCAGCCCTTATGCGGACAGGAAGCTCTATGGCTACACCTTC

J gene: TRBJ1-4
clone size: .
D gene: .
V gene: TRBV12-3/TRBV12-4
CDR3 protein: CASRPRGSRYEKLFF
CDR3 DNA: TGTGCCAGCAGGCCCCGGGGAAGCCGATATGAAAAACTGTTTTTT

J gene: TRBJ2-5
clone size: many
D gene: .
V gene: TRBV7-2
CDR3 protein: CASSFTWTQYF
CDR3 DNA: TGTGCCAGCAGCTTCACGTGGACCCAGTACTTC

J gene: TRBJ2-3
clone size: many
D gene: TRBD1
V gene: TRBV5-1
CDR3 protein: CASSLTTGREDTQYF
CDR3 DNA: TGCGCCAGCAGCTTGACGACAGGGAGAGAAGATACGCAGTATTTT

J gene: TRBJ1-1
clone size: many
D gene: .
V gene: TRBV2
CDR3 protein: CASRRGGNTEAFF
CDR3 DNA: TGTGCCAGCAGAAGAGGGGGGAACACTGAAGCTTTCTTT

J gene: TRBJ2-1
clone size: many
D gene: TRBD2
V gene: TRBV7-3
CDR3 protein: CASSVAGGSHNEQFF
CDR3 DNA: TGTGCCAGCAGCGTAGCGGGAGGATCGCACAATGAGCAGTTCTTC

J gene: TRBJ1-2
clone size: many
D gene: .
V gene: TRBV5-4
CDR3 protein: CASSLRDFNYGYTF
CDR3 DNA: TGTGCCAGCAGCTTGCGGGACTTTAACTATGGCTACACCTTC

J gene: TRBJ2-1
clone size: .
D gene: TRBD2
V gene: TRBV6-5
CDR3 protein: CASSFKGGNYSEQFF
CDR3 DNA: TGTGCCAGCAGTTTCAAGGGAGGGAACTACAGTGAGCAGTTCTTC

J gene: TRBJ1-3
clone size: many
D gene: .
V gene: TRBV11-3
CDR3 protein: CASSFSSGNTIYF
CDR3 DNA: TGTGCCAGCAGCTTCTCCTCTGGAAACACCATATATTTT

J gene: TRBJ1-1
clone size: many
D gene: .
V gene: TRBV6-1
CDR3 protein: CASRTQGNTEAFF
CDR3 DNA: TGTGCCAGCAGGACCCAGGGGAACACTGAAGCTTTCTTT

J gene: TRBJ2-7
clone size: many
D gene: .
V gene: TRBV5-1
CDR3 protein: CASSLTGSEQYF
CDR3 DNA: TGCGCCAGCAGCTTGACGGGGTCCGAGCAGTACTTC

J gene: TRBJ2-3
clone size: many
D gene: TRBD1
V gene: TRBV2
CDR3 protein: CARRGSRGGPTDTQYF
CDR3 DNA: TGTGCCAGACGAGGGTCTCGAGGGGGCCCCACAGATACGCAGTATTTT

J gene: TRBJ2-6
clone size: few
D gene: .
V gene: TRBV5-1
CDR3 protein: CASSLEGQSSGANVLTF
CDR3 DNA: TGCGCCAGCAGCTTGGAAGGCCAGAGCTCTGGGGCCAACGTCCTGACTTTC

J gene: TRBJ2-6
clone size: many
D gene: TRBD1
V gene: TRBV5-1
CDR3 protein: CASSLTTGAVQHRSGANVLTF
CDR3 DNA: TGCGCCAGCAGCTTAACGACAGGGGCGGTACAGCATCGCTCTGGGGCCAACGTCCTGACTTTC

J gene: TRBJ1-4
clone size: .
D gene: .
V gene: TRBV9
CDR3 protein: CASSAQGSEKLFF
CDR3 DNA: TGTGCCAGCAGCGCCCAGGGAAGTGAAAAACTGTTTTTT

J gene: TRBJ2-3
clone size: many
D gene: TRBD1
V gene: TRBV20-1
CDR3 protein: CSALDRADTQYF
CDR3 DNA: TGCAGTGCTCTGGACAGGGCAGATACGCAGTATTTT

J gene: TRBJ1-2
clone size: .
D gene: TRBD1
V gene: TRBV4-2
CDR3 protein: CASSQPETGGEGYTF
CDR3 DNA: TGTGCCAGCAGCCAGCCAGAGACAGGGGGCGAGGGCTACACCTTC

J gene: TRBJ2-7
clone size: .
D gene: TRBD2
V gene: TRBV6-2/TRBV6-3
CDR3 protein: CASSRAGGDRHEQYF
CDR3 DNA: TGTGCCAGCAGTAGAGCGGGAGGGGATCGCCACGAGCAGTACTTC

J gene: TRBJ2-3
clone size: .
D gene: .
V gene: TRBV5-5
CDR3 protein: CASSLETEADTQYF
CDR3 DNA: TGTGCCAGCAGCTTGGAAACGGAGGCAGATACGCAGTATTTT

J gene: TRBJ1-2
clone size: many
D gene: TRBD1
V gene: TRBV12-3/TRBV12-4
CDR3 protein: CASSLTGVDYGYTF
CDR3 DNA: TGTGCCAGCAGTCTGACAGGGGTTGACTATGGCTACACCTTC

J gene: TRBJ2-7
clone size: many
D gene: .
V gene: TRBV10-3
CDR3 protein: CAISGTGEGYEQYF
CDR3 DNA: TGTGCCATCAGTGGTACGGGAGAGGGTTACGAGCAGTACTTC

J gene: TRBJ2-3
clone size: many
D gene: TRBD1
V gene: TRBV11-2
CDR3 protein: CASSAWDREADTQYF
CDR3 DNA: TGTGCCAGCAGCGCCTGGGACAGGGAGGCAGATACGCAGTATTTT

J gene: TRBJ1-1
clone size: many
D gene: .
V gene: TRBV7-2
CDR3 protein: CASSLARELTEAFF
CDR3 DNA: TGTGCCAGCAGCTTAGCCAGGGAGCTCACTGAAGCTTTCTTT

J gene: TRBJ2-1
clone size: .
D gene: TRBD2
V gene: TRBV4-2
CDR3 protein: CASRRLAGDNEQFF
CDR3 DNA: TGTGCCAGCAGAAGACTAGCGGGGGACAATGAGCAGTTCTTC

J gene: TRBJ1-2
clone size: many
D gene: TRBD1
V gene: TRBV5-1
CDR3 protein: CASSLRGREGGYTF
CDR3 DNA: TGCGCCAGCAGCTTAAGGGGGCGCGAAGGGGGCTACACCTTC

J gene: TRBJ2-1
clone size: .
D gene: TRBD1
V gene: TRBV5-1
CDR3 protein: CASSPGNRQGAADEQFF
CDR3 DNA: TGCGCCAGCAGCCCCGGGAACAGACAGGGCGCCGCGGATGAGCAGTTCTTC

J gene: TRBJ2-7
clone size: many
D gene: TRBD2
V gene: TRBV7-3
CDR3 protein: CASSRGLAGDYEQYF
CDR3 DNA: TGTGCCAGCAGCCGTGGCTTAGCGGGGGACTACGAGCAGTACTTC

J gene: TRBJ1-3
clone size: .
D gene: TRBD1
V gene: TRBV12-3/TRBV12-4
CDR3 protein: CAGRPNRQGASGNTIYF
CDR3 DNA: TGTGCCGGCCGACCCAACAGGCAGGGGGCCTCTGGAAACACCATATATTTT

J gene: TRBJ2-1
clone size: .
D gene: TRBD2
V gene: TRBV7-3
CDR3 protein: CASSLGTSGKNEQFF
CDR3 DNA: TGTGCCAGCAGCTTAGGGACTAGCGGGAAGAATGAGCAGTTCTTC

J gene: TRBJ2-7
clone size: many
D gene: .
V gene: TRBV3-1
CDR3 protein: CASSQVGEGTYEQYF
CDR3 DNA: TGTGCCAGCAGCCAAGTTGGAGAGGGCACCTACGAGCAGTACTTC

J gene: TRBJ2-7
clone size: many
D gene: TRBD2
V gene: TRBV28
CDR3 protein: CASRDMAGTSGSYEQYF
CDR3 DNA: TGTGCCAGCAGGGATATGGCCGGGACTAGCGGCTCCTACGAGCAGTACTTC

J gene: TRBJ2-5
clone size: many
D gene: .
V gene: TRBV4-2
CDR3 protein: CASSQTFRETQYF
CDR3 DNA: TGTGCCAGCAGCCAAACATTCCGGGAGACCCAGTACTTC